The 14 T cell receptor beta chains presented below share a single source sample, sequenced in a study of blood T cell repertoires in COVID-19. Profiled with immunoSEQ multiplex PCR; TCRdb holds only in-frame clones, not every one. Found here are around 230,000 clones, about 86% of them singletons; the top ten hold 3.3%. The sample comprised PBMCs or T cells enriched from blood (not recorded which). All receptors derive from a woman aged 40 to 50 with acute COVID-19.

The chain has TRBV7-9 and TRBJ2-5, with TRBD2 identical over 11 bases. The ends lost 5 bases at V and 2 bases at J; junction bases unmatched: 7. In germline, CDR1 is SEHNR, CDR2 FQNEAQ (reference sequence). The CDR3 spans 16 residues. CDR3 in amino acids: CASSPGTSGRQETQYF. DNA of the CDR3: TGTGCCAGCAGCCCCGGGACTAGCGGACGACAAGAGACCCAGTACTTC. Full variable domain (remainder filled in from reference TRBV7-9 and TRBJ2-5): DTGVSQNPRHKITKRGQNVTFRCDPISEHNRLYWYRQTLGQGPEFLTYFQNEAQLEKSRLLSDRFSAERPKGSFSTLEIQRTEQGDSAMYLCASSPGTSGRQETQYFGPGTRLLVL.

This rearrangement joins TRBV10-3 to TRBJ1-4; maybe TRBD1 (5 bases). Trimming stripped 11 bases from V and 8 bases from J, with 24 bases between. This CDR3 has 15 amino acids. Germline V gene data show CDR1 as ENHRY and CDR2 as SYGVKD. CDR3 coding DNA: TGTGCCTCATCACGGGGCCGGGACTGGGCAGAAAAACTGTTTTTT. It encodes CASSRGRDWAEKLFF.

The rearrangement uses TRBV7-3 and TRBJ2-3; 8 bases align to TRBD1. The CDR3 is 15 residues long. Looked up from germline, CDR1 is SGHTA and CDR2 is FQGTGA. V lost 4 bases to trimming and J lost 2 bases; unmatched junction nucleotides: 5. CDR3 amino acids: CASSSTGEYTDTQYF. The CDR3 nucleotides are TGTGCCAGCAGCTCGACAGGGGAGTACACAGATACGCAGTATTTT.

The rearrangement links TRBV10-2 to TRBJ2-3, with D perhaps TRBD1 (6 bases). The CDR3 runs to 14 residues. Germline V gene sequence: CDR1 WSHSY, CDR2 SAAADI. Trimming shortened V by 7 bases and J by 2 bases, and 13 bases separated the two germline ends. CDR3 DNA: TGCGCCAGCATGGGGGCTAGAAACACAGATACGCAGTATTTT. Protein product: CASMGARNTDTQYF.

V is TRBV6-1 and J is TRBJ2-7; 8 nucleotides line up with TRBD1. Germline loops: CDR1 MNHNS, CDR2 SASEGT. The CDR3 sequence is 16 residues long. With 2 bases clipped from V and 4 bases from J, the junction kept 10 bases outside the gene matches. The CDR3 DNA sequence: TGTGCCAGCAGTGAAACCGTCGGACAGGGAGGATACGAGCAGTACTTC. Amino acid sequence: CASSETVGQGGYEQYF.

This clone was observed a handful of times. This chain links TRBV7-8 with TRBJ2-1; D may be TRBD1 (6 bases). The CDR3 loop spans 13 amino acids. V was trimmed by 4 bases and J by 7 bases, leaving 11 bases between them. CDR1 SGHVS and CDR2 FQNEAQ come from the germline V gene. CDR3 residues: CASSSTRGNEQFF. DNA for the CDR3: TGTGCCAGCAGCTCAACCAGGGGAAATGAGCAGTTCTTC.

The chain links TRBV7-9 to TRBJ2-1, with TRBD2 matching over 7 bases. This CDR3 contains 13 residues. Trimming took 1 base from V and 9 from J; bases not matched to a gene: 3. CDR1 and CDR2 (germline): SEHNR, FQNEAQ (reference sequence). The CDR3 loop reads CASSLGLAGEQFF. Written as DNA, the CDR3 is TGTGCCAGCAGCTTAGGACTAGCTGGTGAGCAGTTCTTC. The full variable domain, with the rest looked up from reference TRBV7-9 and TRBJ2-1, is DTGVSQNPRHKITKRGQNVTFRCDPISEHNRLYWYRQTLGQGPEFLTYFQNEAQLEKSRLLSDRFSAERPKGSFSTLEIQRTEQGDSAMYLCASSLGLAGEQFFGPGTRLTVL.

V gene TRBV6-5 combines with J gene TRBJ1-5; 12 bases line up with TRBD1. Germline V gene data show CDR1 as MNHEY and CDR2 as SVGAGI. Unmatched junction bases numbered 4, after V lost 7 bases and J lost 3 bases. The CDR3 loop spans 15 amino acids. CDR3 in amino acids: CASIPGQGANQPQHF. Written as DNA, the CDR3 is TGTGCCAGCATTCCGGGACAGGGGGCCAATCAGCCCCAGCATTTT.

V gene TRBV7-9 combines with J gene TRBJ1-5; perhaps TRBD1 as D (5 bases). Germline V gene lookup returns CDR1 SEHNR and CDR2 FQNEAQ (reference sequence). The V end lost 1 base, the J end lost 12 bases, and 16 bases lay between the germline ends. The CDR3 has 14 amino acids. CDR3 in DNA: TGTGCCAGCAGCTTAGATGGAGGGGCCGTCATCCAGCATTTT. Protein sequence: CASSLDGGAVIQHF.

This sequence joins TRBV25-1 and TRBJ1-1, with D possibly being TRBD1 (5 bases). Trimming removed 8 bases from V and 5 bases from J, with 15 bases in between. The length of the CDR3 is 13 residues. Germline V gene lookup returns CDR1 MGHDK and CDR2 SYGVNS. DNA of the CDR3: TGTGCCAGCGGGGGGGGATTATATACTGAAGCTTTCTTT. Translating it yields CASGGGLYTEAFF.

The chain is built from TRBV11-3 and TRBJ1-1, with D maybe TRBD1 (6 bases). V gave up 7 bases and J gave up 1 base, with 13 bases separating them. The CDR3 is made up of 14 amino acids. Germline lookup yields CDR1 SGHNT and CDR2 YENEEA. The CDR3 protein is CASNVQGKNTEAFF. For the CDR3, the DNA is TGTGCCAGCAACGTACAGGGAAAGAACACTGAAGCTTTCTTT.

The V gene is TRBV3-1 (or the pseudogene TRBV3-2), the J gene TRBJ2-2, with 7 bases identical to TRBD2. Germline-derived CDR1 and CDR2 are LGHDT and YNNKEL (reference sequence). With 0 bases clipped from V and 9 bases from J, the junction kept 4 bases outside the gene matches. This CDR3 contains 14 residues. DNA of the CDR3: TGTGCCAGCAGCCAAGAAGCGGGGCGGCGGGAGCTGTTTTTT. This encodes CASSQEAGRRELFF.

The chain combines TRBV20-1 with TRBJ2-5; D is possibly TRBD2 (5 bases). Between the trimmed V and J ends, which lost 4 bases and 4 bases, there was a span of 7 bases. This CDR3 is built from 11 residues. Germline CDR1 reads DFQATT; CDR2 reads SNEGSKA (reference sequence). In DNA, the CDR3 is TGCAGTGCTATCAGCGGAGAGACCCAGTACTTC. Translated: CSAISGETQYF.

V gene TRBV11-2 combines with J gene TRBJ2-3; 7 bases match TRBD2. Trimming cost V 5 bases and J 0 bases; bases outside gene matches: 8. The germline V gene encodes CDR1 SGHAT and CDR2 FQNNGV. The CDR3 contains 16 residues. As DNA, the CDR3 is TGTGCCAGCAGCATTAGCGGGTCGACTAGCACAGATACGCAGTATTTT. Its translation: CASSISGSTSTDTQYF. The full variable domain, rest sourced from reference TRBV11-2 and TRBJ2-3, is EAGVAQSPRYKIIEKRQSVAFWCNPISGHATLYWYQQILGQGPKLLIQFQNNGVVDDSQLPKDRFSAERLKGVDSTLKIQPAKLEDSAVYLCASSISGSTSTDTQYFGPGTRLTVL.